The TCR beta chain described here comes from a study of T cells in Graves' hyperthyroidism and ophthalmopathy. The CDR3 extends over 15 amino acids. CDR1 and CDR2 from the germline V gene are KGHDR and SFDVKD. Trimming at V came to 4 bases and at J to 6 bases, leaving 11 bases not matched to a gene. Researchers amplified the TCR beta CDR3 regions from RNA transcripts. HTBI primers were used for first-round RT-PCR of the TCR CDR3. A single record per CDR3 protein comes from TCRdb applying MiXCR to the multiplex PCR reads. The sample has 600,000 or so distinct CDR3 sequences; 14% are singletons. The PBMCs studied were ones that came from about 10 ml fresh peripheral blood.

The specimen was blood. This TCR was sampled from a young woman with Graves' ophthalmopathy. The chain joins TRBV24-1 to TRBJ2-7, with 7 positions matching TRBD1. The CDR3 sequence: CATSDATDRAGEQYF. The CDR3 coding sequence is TGTGCCACCAGTGACGCTACCGACAGGGCCGGCGAGCAGTACTTC.